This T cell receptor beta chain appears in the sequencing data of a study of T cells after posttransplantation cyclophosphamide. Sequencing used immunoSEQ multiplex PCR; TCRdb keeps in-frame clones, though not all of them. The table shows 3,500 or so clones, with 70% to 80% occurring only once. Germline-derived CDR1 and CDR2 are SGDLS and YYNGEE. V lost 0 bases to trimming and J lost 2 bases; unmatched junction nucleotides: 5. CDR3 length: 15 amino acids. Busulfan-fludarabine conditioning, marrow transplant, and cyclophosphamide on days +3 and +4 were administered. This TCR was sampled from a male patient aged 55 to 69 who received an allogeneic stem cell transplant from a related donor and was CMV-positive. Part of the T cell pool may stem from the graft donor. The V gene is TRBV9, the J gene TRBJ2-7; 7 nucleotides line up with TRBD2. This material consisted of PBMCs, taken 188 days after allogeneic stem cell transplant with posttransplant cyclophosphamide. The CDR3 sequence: CASSVGRGVTYEQYV. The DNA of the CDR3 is TGTGCCAGCAGCGTAGGACGGGGGGTCACCTACGAGCAGTACGTC.